This record looks at one T cell receptor beta chain sequence and its context. The sample is drawn from a study of low-dose radiotherapy and immunotherapy resistance in tumors. On the study more broadly: On cycle 1 day 1, patients started four cycles of oral aspirin 300 mg daily.

All of the donors were given nivolumab, ipilimumab, aspirin, low-dose cyclophosphamide and low-dose radiotherapy as part of RACIN, a single-arm trial. First-strand cDNA used TRAV- and TRBV-specific primers, covering alpha and beta chains. Using a constant-region primer together with a V-primer adapter, TCRs were subjected to roughly 20 PCR cycles of amplification. Following isolation, mRNA was amplified via in vitro transcription. TCRdb re-derived calls from the reads in MiXCR, one entry per CDR3 protein. The sample lists over 7,500 distinct CDR3 sequences, more than 65% occurring once. The TCR sequence derives from a human donor with advanced metastatic prostate, ovarian, gallbladder or colorectal cancer (not recorded which). This table probably holds off-target reads from a library built for another chain.

CDR3 coding DNA: TGTGCCAGCACCGCGACAGGGTCCCACGAGCAGTACTTC. Translated: CASTATGSHEQYF. The chain has TRBV6-2 or TRBV6-3 and TRBJ2-7, with 7 nucleotides matching TRBD1. CDR3 length: 13 amino acids. CDR1 MNHEY and CDR2 SVGEGT come from the germline V gene. After removal of 7 bases from V and 5 bases from J, the junction contained 8 bases not matched to a gene.